The 5 T cell receptor beta chains below were found in one sample sequenced in a study of T cells in women clearing cervical HPV infection (dated by TCRdb to between 2017 and 2018). The receptor library was made with the immunoSEQ multiplex PCR assay. Sourced from immuneACCESS, this table was stored by TCRdb with only in-frame sequences that have V and J called. A share of the clones is absent; for the studies checked, an unresolved V gene accounts for under half, and the remainder has no known explanation. This sample's table has entries for 9,000 to 15,000 clones. Around 21% of the sample is held by the ten biggest clonotypes. Sample: blood buffy coat. All receptors derive from a woman aged 18-70 years with a cervical HPV16 infection that either progressed to CIN3+ or cleared (not recorded which).

Regarding this clone: The read is 3 residues too short to cover the CDR3 end, so that end is filled in from the germline J gene. This sequence joins TRBV5-6 and TRBJ1-4; TRBD1 matches 7 bases. This CDR3 is built from 14 residues. J gave up 5 bases and V 5 bases, and 6 bases lay outside the gene matches. The V gene's germline CDR1 is SGHDT and CDR2 YYEEEE. CDR3 amino acids: CASSYRGLNEKLFF. The sequenced CDR3 bases are TGTGCCAGCAGTTACAGGGGCCTCAATGAAAAA.

Of note for this clone: The CDR3 end is not reached by the read, which stops 3 residues before it; the germline J gene fills it in. The J gene is TRBJ1-5, the V gene TRBV19; perhaps TRBD1 as D (6 bases). This CDR3 contains 14 residues. V lost 5 bases to trimming and J lost 6 bases, with 14 bases between them. From germline, CDR1 is LNHDA and CDR2 SQIVND (reference sequence). CDR3 residues: CASSFRQVGQPQHF. CDR3 bases read: TGTGCCAGTAGTTTCCGACAGGTTGGTCAGCCC.

A remark on this clone: Germline and junction disagree at one end, which may indicate a read error. The read ends 3 residues shy of where the CDR3 ends; the end is completed using the germline J gene. The chain carries TRBV27 and TRBJ1-6; D gene uncertain. This CDR3 comprises 15 residues. CDR1 MNHEY and CDR2 SMNVEV come from the germline V gene (reference sequence). The part of the CDR3 DNA that was read is TGTGCCAGCAGTTCGGACTGGCTCGGGAATTTACCC. It specifies CASSSDWLGNLP. The CDR3 reads in full as CASSSDWLGNLPLHF.

Concerning this clone: The CDR3 is cut off 3 residues early in the read; its end comes from the germline J gene. The chain is built from TRBV7-3 and TRBJ2-4, with TRBD1 as a possible D gene (7 bases). This CDR3 is 14 amino acids long. Germline loops: CDR1 SGHTA, CDR2 FQGTGA. V was shortened by 1 base and J by 6 bases, with 10 bases between the two germline ends. The CDR3 sequence is CASSLSQGGNIQYF. CDR3 DNA (partial): TGTGCCAGCAGCTTAAGCCAGGGGGGAAACATT.

With respect to this clone: Sequencing ends 3 residues short of the CDR3 end; the germline J gene provides the rest. The chain is built from TRBV5-1 and TRBJ1-4; 11 bases agree with TRBD1. Looked up from germline, CDR1 is SGHRS and CDR2 is YFSETQ. The CDR3 is 16 amino acids. CDR3 sequence: CASSLSGQGATSPLFF. The part of the CDR3 DNA that was read is TGCGCCAGCAGCTTGTCCGGACAGGGGGCTACTTCACCA. Drawing the rest from reference TRBV5-1 and TRBJ1-4, the complete variable domain is KAGVTQTPRYLIKTRGQQVTLSCSPISGHRSVSWYQQTPGQGLQFLFEYFSETQRNKGNFPGRFSGRQFSNSRSEMNVSTLELGDSALYLCASSLSGQGATSPLFFGSGTQLSVL.